Many counts were recorded for the clone carrying this T cell receptor (beta chain). The record originates from a study of blood T cells in healthy people across ages. The study recruited healthy Caucasian donors from Russia who were aged roughly 6 to 95. Each individual donor underwent a draw of approximately 10 milliliters of peripheral blood. PCR was performed a second time for about 7 to 12 cycles using a sample-barcoded 5' primer and a J-beta primer mix. TCRdb redid the calling of the 5' RACE reads with MiXCR, one entry per CDR3 protein. The repertoire has 600,000 or so distinct CDR3 sequences, approximately 30% of them found once; the top ten carry approximately 14%. Sequencing used blood. The receptor comes from an elderly woman in good health.

CDR3 nucleotide sequence: TGTGCCAGCAGCCCCCCCCGGAGCGGGGGGGCGTCCTACGAGCAGTACTTC. As protein: CASSPPRSGGASYEQYF. The genes are TRBV7-9 and TRBJ2-7, with 10 nucleotides matching TRBD2. The V segment lost 5 bases and the J segment 1 base; nucleotides outside the gene matches: 11. CDR1 and CDR2 from the germline V gene are SEHNR and FQNEAQ (reference sequence). This CDR3 has 17 amino acids.